The clone carrying this TCR beta chain has ten or more counts. Assay used: immunoSEQ multiplex PCR; TCRdb lists only in-frame clones, some missing. The profile shows roughly 110,000 clones, more than 65% of them singletons. Per the germline V gene, CDR1 is MGHDK and CDR2 is SYGVNS. The CDR3 loop spans 14 amino acids. The junction had 10 bases not matched to a gene; V was cut back by 9 bases and J by 10 bases. The source of the sample is a study of shared clonotypes between healthy human individuals. Sequencing input: memory CD8+ T cells sorted from blood. The sample's subset: CD45RO+ cells pooled with CCR7-negative TemRA cells. This chain links TRBV25-1 with TRBJ2-1, with 12 bases that match TRBD1. This TCR was recovered from a woman in her 30s in good health. CDR3 DNA: TGTGCCAGTGTGTCGGGACAGGGGGCGCGGGAGCAGTTCTTC. It codes for CASVSGQGAREQFF.